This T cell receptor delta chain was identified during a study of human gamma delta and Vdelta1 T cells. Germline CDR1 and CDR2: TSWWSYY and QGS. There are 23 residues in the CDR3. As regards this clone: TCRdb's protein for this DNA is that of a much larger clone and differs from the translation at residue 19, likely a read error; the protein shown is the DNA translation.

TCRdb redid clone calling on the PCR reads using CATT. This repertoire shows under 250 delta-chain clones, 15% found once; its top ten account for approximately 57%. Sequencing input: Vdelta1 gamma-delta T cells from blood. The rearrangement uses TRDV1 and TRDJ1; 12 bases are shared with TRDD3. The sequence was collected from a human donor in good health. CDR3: CALGELPHLPPVLGDTYTVKLIF. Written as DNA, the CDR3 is TGTGCTCTTGGGGAACTTCCCCACCTTCCTCCCGTACTGGGGGATACTTACACCGTTAAACTCATCTTT.